These T cell receptor beta chains were read from a single sample in a study of blood T cell repertoires in COVID-19. The repertoire was sequenced with immunoSEQ multiplex PCR; TCRdb's copy has only in-frame clones and lacks some. The data contain 370,000 or so clones, approximately 80% of them singletons. Source material: peripheral blood. These receptors all stem from a human donor with acute or convalescent COVID-19. The donor label of this sample is uncertain. Each CDR3 is given with its conserved first and last residue. The D gene is left open where the match is weak. Clone size appears in some rows only: once, few, many, or a class for an expanded clone.

clone_size: few
j_call: TRBJ2-1
d_call: TRBD2
v_call: TRBV7-2
cdr3_aa: CASSPGGGRVNNEQFF
cdr3_nt: TGTGCCAGCAGCCCTGGGGGCGGGAGGGTAAACAATGAGCAGTTCTTC

clone_size: .
j_call: TRBJ2-1
d_call: .
v_call: TRBV6-2/TRBV6-3
cdr3_aa: CASSPLGYNEQFF
cdr3_nt: TGTGCCAGCAGCCCTCTAGGTTACAATGAGCAGTTCTTC

clone_size: .
j_call: TRBJ1-1
d_call: .
v_call: TRBV24-1
cdr3_aa: CATRRRSNTEAFF
cdr3_nt: TGTGCCACCCGACGGCGGTCGAACACTGAAGCTTTCTTT

clone_size: .
j_call: TRBJ2-3
d_call: TRBD2
v_call: TRBV3-1/TRBV3-2
cdr3_aa: CASSQRGAGVQTDTQYF
cdr3_nt: TGTGCCAGCAGCCAAAGGGGAGCGGGGGTCCAGACAGATACGCAGTATTTT

clone_size: .
j_call: TRBJ2-5
d_call: .
v_call: TRBV6-5
cdr3_aa: CASQLQETQYF
cdr3_nt: TGTGCCAGTCAACTACAAGAGACCCAGTACTTC

clone_size: .
j_call: TRBJ2-3
d_call: .
v_call: TRBV12-3/TRBV12-4
cdr3_aa: CASSLKSGLTQYF
cdr3_nt: TGTGCCAGCAGTTTAAAATCGGGGTTGACGCAGTATTTT

clone_size: .
j_call: TRBJ2-3
d_call: .
v_call: TRBV18
cdr3_aa: CASSPLQGEADTQYF
cdr3_nt: TGTGCCAGCTCACCATTGCAGGGCGAAGCAGATACGCAGTATTTT

clone_size: .
j_call: TRBJ1-2
d_call: .
v_call: TRBV5-1
cdr3_aa: CASSLERGGGYTF
cdr3_nt: TGCGCCAGCAGCTTGGAAAGGGGTGGAGGCTACACCTTC

clone_size: .
j_call: TRBJ2-1
d_call: TRBD2
v_call: TRBV3-1/TRBV3-2
cdr3_aa: CASSQVAGEVDEQFF
cdr3_nt: TGTGCCAGCAGCCAAGTAGCGGGAGAGGTAGATGAGCAGTTCTTC

clone_size: .
j_call: TRBJ2-7
d_call: .
v_call: TRBV2
cdr3_aa: CASRMTGSSYEQYF
cdr3_nt: TGTGCCAGCAGGATGACGGGTAGCTCCTACGAGCAGTACTTC

clone_size: .
j_call: TRBJ2-4
d_call: TRBD1
v_call: TRBV28
cdr3_aa: CASSSGTGANIQYF
cdr3_nt: TGTGCCAGCAGTTCCGGGACAGGGGCGAACATTCAGTACTTC

clone_size: few
j_call: TRBJ2-5
d_call: TRBD2
v_call: TRBV18
cdr3_aa: CASSTREGPGQYF
cdr3_nt: TGTGCCAGCTCCACCAGGGAGGGGCCGGGTCAGTACTTC

clone_size: once
j_call: TRBJ1-1
d_call: TRBD1
v_call: TRBV4-1
cdr3_aa: CASSKVDRANTEAFF
cdr3_nt: TGCGCCAGCAGCAAGGTGGACAGGGCGAACACTGAAGCTTTCTTT

clone_size: .
j_call: TRBJ1-1
d_call: .
v_call: TRBV7-9
cdr3_aa: CASSSQGYEAFF
cdr3_nt: TGTGCCAGCAGCTCACAGGGTTATGAAGCTTTCTTT

clone_size: few
j_call: TRBJ2-7
d_call: .
v_call: TRBV27
cdr3_aa: CASSLTREYEQYF
cdr3_nt: TGTGCCAGCAGTTTAACTAGGGAATACGAGCAGTACTTC

clone_size: .
j_call: TRBJ2-3
d_call: TRBD2
v_call: TRBV28
cdr3_aa: CASSRAGGADTQYF
cdr3_nt: TGTGCCAGCAGTCGAGCGGGGGGGGCAGATACGCAGTATTTT

clone_size: .
j_call: TRBJ2-7
d_call: TRBD2
v_call: TRBV5-1
cdr3_aa: CASSLEIRGRTAYEQYF
cdr3_nt: TGCGCCAGCAGCTTGGAAATTCGCGGGAGGACCGCCTACGAGCAGTACTTC

clone_size: .
j_call: TRBJ1-2
d_call: .
v_call: TRBV28
cdr3_aa: CASSLGGGGRNYGYTF
cdr3_nt: TGTGCCAGCAGTTTAGGGGGGGGCGGCAGGAACTATGGCTACACCTTC

clone_size: .
j_call: TRBJ1-2
d_call: .
v_call: TRBV6-1
cdr3_aa: CASSDSGNYGYTF
cdr3_nt: TGTGCCAGCAGTGACAGCGGGAACTATGGCTACACCTTC

clone_size: .
j_call: TRBJ2-2
d_call: TRBD1
v_call: TRBV5-1
cdr3_aa: CASSSRQGTGELFF
cdr3_nt: TGCGCCAGCAGCTCGAGACAGGGAACCGGGGAGCTGTTTTTT

clone_size: .
j_call: TRBJ2-7
d_call: TRBD2
v_call: TRBV2
cdr3_aa: CASGLAVPYEQYF
cdr3_nt: TGTGCCAGCGGGCTAGCGGTACCCTACGAGCAGTACTTC

clone_size: .
j_call: TRBJ2-5
d_call: .
v_call: TRBV18
cdr3_aa: CASSPRSGSGETQYF
cdr3_nt: TGTGCCAGCTCACCAAGGAGCGGCTCCGGGGAGACCCAGTACTTC

clone_size: .
j_call: TRBJ1-5
d_call: .
v_call: TRBV6-5
cdr3_aa: CASGPSFNQPQHF
cdr3_nt: TGTGCCAGCGGCCCGTCTTTTAATCAGCCCCAGCATTTT

clone_size: .
j_call: TRBJ2-2
d_call: .
v_call: TRBV18
cdr3_aa: CASSAGQIDTGELFF
cdr3_nt: TGTGCCAGCTCAGCGGGACAGATTGACACCGGGGAGCTGTTTTTT

clone_size: .
j_call: TRBJ2-5
d_call: .
v_call: TRBV5-4
cdr3_aa: CASSLSGIKQETQYF
cdr3_nt: TGTGCCAGCAGCCTGTCCGGGATAAAACAAGAGACCCAGTACTTC

clone_size: .
j_call: TRBJ1-6
d_call: .
v_call: TRBV15
cdr3_aa: CATSRLPGGNYPLHF
cdr3_nt: TGTGCCACCAGCAGACTCCCGGGGGGTAACTACCCCCTCCACTTT

clone_size: .
j_call: TRBJ1-3
d_call: .
v_call: TRBV11-2
cdr3_aa: CASSFTVSGNTIYF
cdr3_nt: TGTGCCAGCAGCTTTACGGTCTCTGGAAACACCATATATTTT

clone_size: .
j_call: TRBJ2-3
d_call: TRBD2
v_call: TRBV19
cdr3_aa: CASSIGWTSKRSTDTQYF
cdr3_nt: TGTGCCAGTAGTATAGGTTGGACTAGCAAGAGAAGCACAGATACGCAGTATTTT

clone_size: .
j_call: TRBJ2-1
d_call: .
v_call: TRBV5-1
cdr3_aa: CASSLGYRDEQFF
cdr3_nt: TGCGCCAGCAGCTTGGGATACAGGGATGAGCAGTTCTTC

clone_size: few
j_call: TRBJ1-2
d_call: .
v_call: TRBV19
cdr3_aa: CASSISRALSGYTF
cdr3_nt: TGTGCCAGTAGTATATCGCGGGCTCTGTCTGGCTACACCTTC

clone_size: .
j_call: TRBJ2-5
d_call: TRBD2
v_call: TRBV4-1
cdr3_aa: CASSQAGTSGIQETQYF
cdr3_nt: TGCGCCAGCAGCCAAGCCGGGACTAGCGGCATCCAAGAGACCCAGTACTTC

clone_size: .
j_call: TRBJ2-2
d_call: .
v_call: TRBV7-2
cdr3_aa: CASSLGLVRTGELFF
cdr3_nt: TGTGCCAGCAGCTTAGGCTTAGTGAGGACCGGGGAGCTGTTTTTT

clone_size: .
j_call: TRBJ1-1
d_call: TRBD1
v_call: TRBV5-1
cdr3_aa: CASSAPGTGLSEAFF
cdr3_nt: TGCGCCAGCAGCGCCCCTGGGACAGGGTTGTCGGAAGCTTTCTTT

clone_size: .
j_call: TRBJ1-2
d_call: TRBD1
v_call: TRBV6-5
cdr3_aa: CASSPGTASLGYTF
cdr3_nt: TGTGCCAGCAGCCCCGGGACAGCGAGTCTTGGCTACACCTTC

clone_size: .
j_call: TRBJ2-3
d_call: TRBD2
v_call: TRBV6-5
cdr3_aa: CASRLAGASRDTQYF
cdr3_nt: TGTGCCAGTCGACTAGCGGGGGCCAGCAGAGATACGCAGTATTTT

clone_size: .
j_call: TRBJ1-1
d_call: .
v_call: TRBV27
cdr3_aa: CASSSPRQASFEAFF
cdr3_nt: TGTGCCAGCAGTTCCCCCAGACAGGCTAGCTTTGAAGCTTTCTTT

clone_size: .
j_call: TRBJ2-5
d_call: .
v_call: TRBV6-5
cdr3_aa: CASSYDQGGRTQYF
cdr3_nt: TGTGCCAGCAGTTACGACCAGGGGGGCAGGACCCAGTACTTC

clone_size: once
j_call: TRBJ1-4
d_call: TRBD1
v_call: TRBV4-2
cdr3_aa: CASSQEPGQGEKLFF
cdr3_nt: TGTGCCAGCAGCCAAGAACCTGGACAGGGGGAAAAACTGTTTTTT

clone_size: .
j_call: TRBJ2-2
d_call: .
v_call: TRBV30
cdr3_aa: CAWSRAGELFF
cdr3_nt: TGTGCCTGGAGCCGAGCCGGGGAGCTGTTTTTT

clone_size: .
j_call: TRBJ1-1
d_call: .
v_call: TRBV5-8
cdr3_aa: CASSSRGGLRTEAFF
cdr3_nt: TGTGCCAGCAGCTCCCGGGGAGGCCTAAGGACTGAAGCTTTCTTT

clone_size: few
j_call: TRBJ2-4
d_call: TRBD1
v_call: TRBV19
cdr3_aa: CASSTRDRVRGNIQYF
cdr3_nt: TGTGCCAGTAGTACCCGGGACAGGGTAAGGGGAAACATTCAGTACTTC

clone_size: .
j_call: TRBJ1-1
d_call: .
v_call: TRBV5-1
cdr3_aa: CASSSRIDRNTEAFF
cdr3_nt: TGCGCCAGCAGCTCCCGAATTGACAGGAACACTGAAGCTTTCTTT

clone_size: .
j_call: TRBJ1-1
d_call: .
v_call: TRBV6-1
cdr3_aa: CASSEIGWTANTEAFF
cdr3_nt: TGTGCCAGCAGTGAAATTGGGTGGACAGCGAACACTGAAGCTTTCTTT

clone_size: .
j_call: TRBJ1-1
d_call: .
v_call: TRBV9
cdr3_aa: CASSEPPFDEAFF
cdr3_nt: TGTGCCAGCAGCGAGCCCCCTTTCGATGAAGCTTTCTTT

clone_size: .
j_call: TRBJ1-2
d_call: TRBD1
v_call: TRBV5-4
cdr3_aa: CASSLDRGSYGYTF
cdr3_nt: TGTGCCAGCAGCTTGGACAGGGGATCCTATGGCTACACCTTC

clone_size: .
j_call: TRBJ1-1
d_call: .
v_call: TRBV28
cdr3_aa: CASSFGLRGNTEAFF
cdr3_nt: TGTGCCAGCAGTTTCGGACTACGAGGGAACACTGAAGCTTTCTTT

clone_size: .
j_call: TRBJ1-2
d_call: .
v_call: TRBV6-1
cdr3_aa: CASSEVYAIDTNYGYTF
cdr3_nt: TGTGCCAGCAGTGAAGTTTACGCCATTGACACCAACTATGGCTACACCTTC

clone_size: .
j_call: TRBJ2-5
d_call: TRBD2
v_call: TRBV4-1
cdr3_aa: CASSFRQAGQETQYF
cdr3_nt: TGCGCCAGCAGCTTCCGCCAAGCGGGGCAAGAGACCCAGTACTTC

clone_size: .
j_call: TRBJ1-3
d_call: .
v_call: TRBV3-1/TRBV3-2
cdr3_aa: CASSQNGGVGNTIYF
cdr3_nt: TGTGCCAGCAGCCAAAATGGAGGGGTCGGAAACACCATATATTTT

clone_size: once
j_call: TRBJ2-7
d_call: TRBD1
v_call: TRBV30
cdr3_aa: CAWRKGTGYEQYF
cdr3_nt: TGTGCCTGGAGGAAAGGGACAGGCTACGAGCAGTACTTC

clone_size: .
j_call: TRBJ1-1
d_call: .
v_call: TRBV18
cdr3_aa: CASSPELTSSSEAFF
cdr3_nt: TGTGCCAGCTCACCAGAGTTAACCTCGTCCTCTGAAGCTTTCTTT

clone_size: .
j_call: TRBJ2-4
d_call: TRBD1
v_call: TRBV5-1
cdr3_aa: CASSFDRGGIQYF
cdr3_nt: TGCGCCAGCAGCTTCGACAGGGGTGGCATTCAGTACTTC

clone_size: .
j_call: TRBJ1-6
d_call: .
v_call: TRBV6-5
cdr3_aa: CASSYSAGSGRSPLHF
cdr3_nt: TGTGCCAGCAGTTACTCCGCGGGGAGCGGAAGATCACCCCTCCACTTT